The 9 T cell receptor beta chains in this list originate from one sample, sequenced in a study of CD8 T cells in Susac syndrome. With random hexamers, reverse transcription was performed on about 0.5 to 1 ug of RNA. TCRdb reprocessed the immunoSEQ multiplex PCR reads with MiXCR, giving one entry per CDR3 protein. The sample consists of roughly 67,000 distinct CDR3 sequences, less than 95% of them appearing once. Source material: CD8+ T cells from PBMCs. These receptor sequences come from a human donor with multiple sclerosis.

CDR3 in DNA: TGTGCCAGCAGTTTAGTCGTAGGGATCGAGCAGTACTTC. Translated: CASSLVVGIEQYF. The chain couples TRBV27 to TRBJ2-7; D is uncertain. Trimming took off 2 bases at V and 6 bases at J, with 11 bases between the two ends. The V gene's germline CDR1 is MNHEY and CDR2 SMNVEV (reference sequence). This CDR3 comprises 13 residues.

This sequence joins TRBV19 and TRBJ1-1; D is undetermined. The V and J ends lost 9 bases and 4 bases respectively, with 15 bases between them. CDR1 and CDR2 (germline): LNHDA, SQIVND (reference sequence). This CDR3 region has 13 residues. The CDR3 bases are TGTGCCAGCGAGCTTCTAGGTGGCACTGAAGCTTTCTTT. Translating gives CASELLGGTEAFF.

The chain employs TRBV7-9 and TRBJ2-3, with D possibly matching TRBD2 (5 bases). Trimming left V 8 bases short and J 6 bases short, with 9 bases between. CDR1 is SEHNR and CDR2 is FQNEAQ in the germline V gene (reference sequence). The CDR3 extends over 11 amino acids. The CDR3 reads CASEGPDTQYF. CDR3 nucleotide sequence: TGTGCCAGCGAGGGCCCCGATACGCAGTATTTT. The whole variable domain, remainder taken from reference TRBV7-9 and TRBJ2-3, is DTGVSQNPRHKITKRGQNVTFRCDPISEHNRLYWYRQTLGQGPEFLTYFQNEAQLEKSRLLSDRFSAERPKGSFSTLEIQRTEQGDSAMYLCASEGPDTQYFGPGTRLTVL.

The rearrangement joins TRBV12-5 to TRBJ2-1, with D unresolved. CDR1 is LGHNT and CDR2 is FRNRAP in the germline V gene. This CDR3 contains 13 residues. Deletions cut 0 bases from V and 15 bases from J, with 15 bases between. This CDR3 reads CASGLVPHQQGFF. DNA of the CDR3: TGTGCTAGTGGTTTGGTACCTCATCAGCAAGGGTTCTTC.

This chain uses TRBV27 with TRBJ1-5, with D possibly matching TRBD1 (6 bases). Germline assignment: CDR1 MNHEY and CDR2 SMNVEV (reference sequence). This CDR3 has 15 amino acids. Trimming took off 6 bases at V and 6 bases at J, with 18 bases between the two ends. The CDR3 coding sequence is TGTGCCAGCAGGTCGATAGGCAGGGGAGGTCAGCCCCAGCATTTT. Its translation: CASRSIGRGGQPQHF.

The chain is built from TRBV7-8 and TRBJ2-7; D remains unclear. V gave up 0 bases and J gave up 2 bases, with 11 bases separating them. This CDR3 is 15 amino acids long. The V gene's germline CDR1 is SGHVS and CDR2 FQNEAQ. The CDR3 loop is CASSLAPRKTYEQYF. DNA of the CDR3: TGTGCCAGCAGCTTAGCGCCTCGCAAGACCTACGAGCAGTACTTC.

DNA of the CDR3: TGTGCCAGCAGTTCCGGGACAGGAGTTGGCTACACCTTC. It specifies CASSSGTGVGYTF. V usage is TRBV27 and J usage is TRBJ1-2; 8 bases match TRBD1. Per the germline V gene, CDR1 is MNHEY and CDR2 is SMNVEV (reference sequence). Trimming at V came to 4 bases and at J to 7 bases, leaving 5 bases not matched to a gene. The CDR3 has 13 residues.

In this sample, this clonotype turned up a few times. The V call is TRBV29-1, the J call TRBJ2-2; 7 bases align to TRBD1. Losses at the gene ends were 2 bases for V and 6 bases for J; bases not matched to a gene: 6. CDR1 is SQVTM, CDR2 ANQGSEA, per germline. The length of the CDR3 is 14 residues. CDR3 sequence reads: CSVESGGSAGELFF. The CDR3 nucleotides are TGCAGCGTTGAATCAGGGGGTTCTGCCGGGGAGCTGTTTTTT.

The rearrangement uses TRBV5-6 and TRBJ1-4; weak D call: TRBD1 (5 bases). This CDR3 spans 16 amino acids. Germline CDR1 reads SGHDT; CDR2 reads YYEEEE. Trimming cost V 2 bases and J 1 base, with 12 bases left between them. The CDR3, as DNA: TGTGCCAGCAGCTTTCGGGGGGTGAGAACTAATGAAAAACTGTTTTTT. It specifies CASSFRGVRTNEKLFF.